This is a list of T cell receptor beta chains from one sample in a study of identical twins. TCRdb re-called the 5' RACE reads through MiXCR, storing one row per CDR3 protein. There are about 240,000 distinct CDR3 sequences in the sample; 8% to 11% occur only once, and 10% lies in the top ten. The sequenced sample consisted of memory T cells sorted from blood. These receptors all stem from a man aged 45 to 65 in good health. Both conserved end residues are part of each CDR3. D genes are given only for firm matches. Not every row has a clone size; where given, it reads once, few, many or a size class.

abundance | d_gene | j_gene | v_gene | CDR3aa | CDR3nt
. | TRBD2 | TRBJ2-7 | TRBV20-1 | CSARDSSRGVHEQYF | TGCAGTGCTAGAGATTCATCGCGGGGGGTCCACGAGCAGTACTTC
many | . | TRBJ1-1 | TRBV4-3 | CASSQGIRRRNTEAFF | TGCGCCAGCAGCCAAGGGATTAGACGGAGGAACACTGAAGCTTTCTTT
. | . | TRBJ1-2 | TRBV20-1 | CSARPPGRNNYGYPF | TGCAGTGCTAGACCCCCTGGGCGGAATAACTATGGCTACCCCTTC
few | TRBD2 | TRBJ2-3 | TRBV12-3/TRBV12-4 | CASSSRASGLSDTQYF | TGTGCCAGCAGTTCCCGTGCTAGCGGGCTTTCAGATACGCAGTATTTT
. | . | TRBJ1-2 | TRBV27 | CASSLSFGSGESGYTF | TGTGCCAGCAGTTTATCCTTCGGCTCGGGGGAAAGTGGCTACACCTTC
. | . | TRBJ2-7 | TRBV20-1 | CSASPRDTTHF | TGCAGTGCTTCGCCCCGGGACACAACCCACTTC
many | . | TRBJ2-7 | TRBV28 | CASSFDNFLSPRYEQYF | TGTGCCAGCAGTTTTGATAATTTCTTGTCCCCCAGATACGAGCAGTACTTC
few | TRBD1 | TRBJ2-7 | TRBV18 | CASSPGTGVGEQYF | TGTGCCAGCTCACCCGGGACAGGGGTTGGCGAGCAGTACTTC
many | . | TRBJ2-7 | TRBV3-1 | CASSLSAGLEQYF | TGTGCCAGCAGCCTTAGTGCTGGGCTCGAGCAGTACTTC
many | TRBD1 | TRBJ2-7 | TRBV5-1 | CASSFTQGAVYEQYF | TGCGCCAGCAGCTTCACACAGGGGGCAGTTTACGAGCAGTACTTC
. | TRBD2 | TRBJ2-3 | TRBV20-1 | CSARDLAGGLTDTQYF | TGCAGTGCTAGAGATCTAGCGGGAGGGTTGACAGATACGCAGTATTTT
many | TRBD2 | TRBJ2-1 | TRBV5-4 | CASSFRASGFGSSYNEQFF | TGTGCCAGCAGCTTTAGGGCTAGCGGGTTTGGTAGCTCCTACAATGAGCAGTTCTTC
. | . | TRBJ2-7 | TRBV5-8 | CASSYAGLFYEQYF | TGTGCCAGCAGCTACGCCGGGTTATTCTACGAGCAGTACTTC
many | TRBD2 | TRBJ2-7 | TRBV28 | CASSYSGGTTRTYEQYF | TGTGCCAGCAGTTACTCGGGGGGGACAACTCGTACCTACGAGCAGTACTTC
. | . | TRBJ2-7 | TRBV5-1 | CASRLGDIPVAWHF | TGCGCCAGCCGATTGGGGGACATACCAGTAGCGTGGCACTTC
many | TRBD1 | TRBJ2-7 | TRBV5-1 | CASSQDRAYEQYF | TGCGCCAGCAGCCAGGACAGGGCTTACGAGCAGTACTTC
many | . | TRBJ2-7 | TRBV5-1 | CASAEGSSYEQYF | TGCGCCAGCGCGGAAGGGAGCTCCTACGAGCAGTACTTC
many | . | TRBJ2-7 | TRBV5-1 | CASSLADGTYEQYF | TGCGCCAGCAGCTTGGCCGACGGTACCTACGAGCAGTACTTC
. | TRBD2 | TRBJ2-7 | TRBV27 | CASTPSGTGYYEQYF | TGTGCCAGCACCCCAAGCGGGACGGGATACTACGAGCAGTACTTC
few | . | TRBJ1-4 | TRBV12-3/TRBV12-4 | CASSKQGFATNEKLFF | TGTGCCAGCAGCAAACAGGGTTTTGCAACTAATGAAAAACTGTTTTTT
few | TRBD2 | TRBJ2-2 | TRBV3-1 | CASSQGLAGGRNTGELFF | TGTGCCAGCAGCCAGGGACTAGCGGGGGGAAGAAACACCGGGGAGCTGTTTTTT
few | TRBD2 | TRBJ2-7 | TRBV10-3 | CAITGGAVDEQYF | TGTGCCATAACCGGGGGGGCGGTCGACGAGCAGTACTTC
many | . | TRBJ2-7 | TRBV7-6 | CASSLTESSYEQYF | TGTGCCAGCAGCTTGACAGAGAGCTCCTACGAGCAGTACTTC
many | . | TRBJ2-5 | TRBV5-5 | CASSSGTMQETQYF | TGTGCCAGCAGCTCCGGGACAATGCAGGAGACCCAGTACTTC
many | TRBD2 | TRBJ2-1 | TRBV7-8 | CASSLFAGEYNEQFF | TGTGCCAGCAGCTTATTTGCGGGAGAATACAATGAGCAGTTCTTC
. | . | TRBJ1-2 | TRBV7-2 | CASSLSAVGGTNYGYTF | TGTGCCAGCAGCTTAAGCGCGGTTGGCGGTACTAACTATGGCTACACCTTC
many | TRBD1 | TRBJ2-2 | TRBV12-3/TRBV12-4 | CASSGTGGDTGELFF | TGTGCCAGCAGCGGGACAGGGGGCGACACCGGGGAGCTGTTTTTT
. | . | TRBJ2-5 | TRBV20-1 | CSASRVPQETQYF | TGCAGTGCTAGTCGGGTTCCCCAAGAGACCCAGTACTTC
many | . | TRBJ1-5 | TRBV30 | CAWSVQTNQPQHF | TGTGCCTGGAGTGTACAGACAAATCAGCCCCAGCATTTT
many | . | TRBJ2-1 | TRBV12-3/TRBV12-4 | CASSHPRDTESSYNEQFF | TGTGCCAGCAGTCATCCCCGAGATACGGAAAGCTCCTACAATGAGCAGTTCTTC
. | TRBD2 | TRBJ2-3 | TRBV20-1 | CSARDSGTHTDTQYF | TGCAGTGCTAGAGATAGCGGGACCCACACAGATACGCAGTATTTT
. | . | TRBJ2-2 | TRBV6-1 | CASRPLQGVGELFF | TGTGCCAGCAGGCCCTTACAGGGTGTCGGGGAGCTGTTTTTT
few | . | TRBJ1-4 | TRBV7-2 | CASSLWGGGEKLFF | TGTGCCAGCAGCCTTTGGGGGGGTGGGGAAAAACTGTTTTTT
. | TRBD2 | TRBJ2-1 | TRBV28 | CASRLRLAGGYNEQFF | TGTGCCAGCAGGCTCCGACTAGCGGGGGGGTACAATGAGCAGTTCTTC
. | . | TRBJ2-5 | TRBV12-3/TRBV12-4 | CASSLGSPETQYF | TGTGCCAGCAGTTTAGGTAGTCCCGAGACCCAGTACTTC
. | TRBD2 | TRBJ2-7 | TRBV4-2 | CASSAGTSGGHPASYEQYF | TGTGCCAGCAGCGCCGGGACTAGCGGGGGGCACCCCGCATCCTACGAGCAGTACTTC
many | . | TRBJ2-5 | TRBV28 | CASSSVQVLTQYF | TGTGCCAGCAGTTCCGTCCAAGTTCTGACCCAGTACTTC
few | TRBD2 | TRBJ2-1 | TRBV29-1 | CSGSGIGNEQFF | TGCAGCGGGAGCGGGATCGGCAATGAGCAGTTCTTC
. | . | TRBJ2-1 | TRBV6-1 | CASSPGFRSYNEQFF | TGTGCCAGCAGCCCCGGGTTTCGCTCCTACAATGAGCAGTTCTTC
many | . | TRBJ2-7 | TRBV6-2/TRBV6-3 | CASSFPTNRGLSYEQYF | TGTGCCAGCAGTTTCCCCACAAACAGGGGACTTTCGTACGAGCAGTACTTC
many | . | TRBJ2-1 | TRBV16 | CASMIRNEQFF | TGTGCCAGCATGATACGCAATGAGCAGTTCTTC
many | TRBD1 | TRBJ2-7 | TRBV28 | CASRSPGQGAAEQYF | TGTGCCAGCAGATCCCCTGGACAGGGGGCGGCCGAGCAGTACTTC
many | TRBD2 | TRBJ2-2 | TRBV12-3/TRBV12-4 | CASISLGIWRELNTGELFF | TGTGCCAGCATCTCCCTGGGGATCTGGCGGGAGTTGAACACCGGGGAGCTGTTTTTT
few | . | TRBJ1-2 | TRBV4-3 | CASSQDILQGSGYTF | TGCGCCAGCAGCCAAGATATTCTTCAGGGATCTGGCTACACCTTC
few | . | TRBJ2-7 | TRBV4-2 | CASSQDQGRTGEQYF | TGTGCCAGCAGCCAAGACCAGGGGCGGACCGGAGAGCAGTACTTC
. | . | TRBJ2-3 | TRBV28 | CASSYEYLGTDTQYF | TGTGCCAGCAGTTACGAATATCTCGGGACTGATACGCAGTATTTT
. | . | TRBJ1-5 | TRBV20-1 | CSASEGLGNQPQHF | TGCAGTGCTAGTGAGGGCCTTGGCAATCAGCCCCAGCATTTT
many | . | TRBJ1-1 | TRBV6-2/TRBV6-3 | CASSSPGRNTEAFF | TGTGCCAGCAGTTCTCCGGGCAGGAACACTGAAGCTTTCTTT
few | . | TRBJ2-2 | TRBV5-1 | CASSLDLYTGELFF | TGCGCCAGCAGCTTGGACTTATACACCGGGGAGCTGTTTTTT
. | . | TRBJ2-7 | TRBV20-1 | CSASWVRFREQYF | TGCAGTGCTAGTTGGGTTCGGTTTAGAGAGCAGTACTTC
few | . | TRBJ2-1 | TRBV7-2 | CASSPGPGEQFF | TGTGCCAGCAGCCCCGGACCTGGTGAGCAGTTCTTC
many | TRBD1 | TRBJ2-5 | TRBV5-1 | CASSPGTAFQETQYF | TGCGCCAGCAGCCCCGGGACAGCCTTCCAAGAGACCCAGTACTTC
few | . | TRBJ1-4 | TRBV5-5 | CASSLVAGRGEKLFF | TGTGCCAGCAGCTTGGTAGCAGGGAGAGGAGAAAAACTGTTTTTT
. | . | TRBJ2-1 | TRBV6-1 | CASTQGGGGGEQFF | TGTGCCAGCACTCAGGGGGGGGGCGGCGGTGAGCAGTTCTTC
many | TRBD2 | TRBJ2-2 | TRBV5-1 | CASSFTSGKNTGELFF | TGCGCCAGCAGCTTCACTAGCGGGAAGAACACCGGGGAGCTGTTTTTT
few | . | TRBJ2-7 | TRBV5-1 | CASGRGPSLYEQYF | TGCGCCAGCGGCCGGGGGCCCTCCCTCTACGAGCAGTACTTC